The T cell receptor beta chain described here comes from a study of blood T cell repertoires in COVID-19. Study-wide context: Sites in the United States, Italy and Spain provided acute and convalescent COVID-19 samples. T cells, B-cell-depleted T cells, or PBMCs supplied cDNA or gDNA.

The CDR3 sequence is 14 residues long. With 3 bases removed from V and 4 bases from J, the gap between germline ends came to 9 bases. Germline lookup yields CDR1 KGHDR and CDR2 SFDVKD. Authors' data handling: Amplification of reference gene primers provided the estimated nucleated cell counts. Measured with immunoSEQ multiplex PCR; TCRdb has only the in-frame clones, and not every one. D and trimming were read from the DNA, whereas the V and J calls and clone size are those reported in that table. The sample has about 78,000 clones, less than 90% seen once. The sample consisted of peripheral blood. This clonotype was obtained from a man in his 60s with active or convalescent COVID-19. The gene calls are TRBV24-1 and TRBJ1-5; no reliable D call. The CDR3 nucleotides are TGTGCCACCAGTGATGGGCACAAGAATCAGCCCCAGCATTTT. Its protein product is CATSDGHKNQPQHF.